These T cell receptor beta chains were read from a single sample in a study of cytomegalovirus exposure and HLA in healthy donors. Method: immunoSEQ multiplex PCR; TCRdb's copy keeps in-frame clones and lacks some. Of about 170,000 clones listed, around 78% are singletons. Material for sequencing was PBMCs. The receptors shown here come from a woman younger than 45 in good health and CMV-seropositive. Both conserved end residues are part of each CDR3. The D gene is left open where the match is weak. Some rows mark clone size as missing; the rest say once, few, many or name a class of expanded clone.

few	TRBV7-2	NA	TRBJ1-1	TGTGCCAGCAGCCAGAACAGGGTTCGTGAAGCTTTCTTT	CASSQNRVREAFF
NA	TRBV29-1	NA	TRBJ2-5	TGCAGCGTTGACGGTCTCCTAGAGACCCAGTACTTC	CSVDGLLETQYF
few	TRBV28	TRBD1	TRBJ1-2	TGTGCCAGCAGTGAGCTCTCCGGGACAGATGGCTACACCTTC	CASSELSGTDGYTF
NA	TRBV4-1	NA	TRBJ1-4	TGCGCCAGCAGCCAAGATGAGACATCTAATGAAAAACTGTTTTTT	CASSQDETSNEKLFF
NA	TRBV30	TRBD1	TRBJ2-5	TGTGCCTGGATAGCGCTGGGCAGGGGGCGGGAGACCCAGTACTTC	CAWIALGRGRETQYF
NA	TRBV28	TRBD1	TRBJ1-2	TGTGCCAGCAGTTTTCCGGACAGGGGCGGAAACTACACCTTC	CASSFPDRGGNYTF
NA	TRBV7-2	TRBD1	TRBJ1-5	TGTGCCAGCAGCCCTGTCCCGGGACAGATATCCCAGCATTTT	CASSPVPGQISQHF
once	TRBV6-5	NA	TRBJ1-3	TGTGCCAGCAGTTCCGGGGAGTCCTCTGGAAACACCATATATTTT	CASSSGESSGNTIYF
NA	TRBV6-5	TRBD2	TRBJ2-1	TGTGCCAGCAGACTTCTAGCGGGAGTTAGTGAGCAGTTCTTC	CASRLLAGVSEQFF
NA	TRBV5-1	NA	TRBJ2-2	TGCGCCAGCAGCTTGCTTGGACTTGGGAGCACCGGGGAGCTGTTTTTT	CASSLLGLGSTGELFF
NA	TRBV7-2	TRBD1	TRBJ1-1	TGTGCCAGCAGACCGCCCAGGGGGACGACGATGAACACTGAGGCTTTCTTT	CASRPPRGTTMNTEAFF
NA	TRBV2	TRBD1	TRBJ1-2	TGTGCCAGCAGTGACACTAAAACTAGACAGGGAGGCTACACCTTC	CASSDTKTRQGGYTF